The 4 T cell receptor beta chains presented below share a single source sample, sequenced in a study of blood T cell repertoires in COVID-19. The assay was immunoSEQ multiplex PCR, and TCRdb's table has in-frame clones only and misses some. In the table there are more than 200,000 clones, more than 75% of which are singletons. The specimen sequenced was peripheral blood. These receptors were taken from a man older than 75 with acute or convalescent COVID-19.

The J gene is TRBJ1-4, the V gene TRBV6-5, with 8 bases lining up with TRBD1. With 0 bases clipped from V and 10 bases from J, the junction kept 10 bases outside the gene matches. Germline values: CDR1 MNHEY, CDR2 SVGAGI. The CDR3 covers 16 residues. CDR3 DNA sequence: TGTGCCAGCAGTTACTCTTCGGCAGGGGGCATAGGAAAACTGTTTTTT. This gives the protein CASSYSSAGGIGKLFF.

The chain links TRBV29-1 to TRBJ2-2; 9 nucleotides agree with TRBD2. CDR3 size: 12 residues. Germline V gene lookup returns CDR1 SQVTM and CDR2 ANQGSEA. V dropped 7 bases and J dropped 6; count of bases not matched to a gene: 3. This CDR3 reads CSGGGAAGELFF. The CDR3 bases are TGCAGCGGCGGGGGGGCCGCCGGGGAGCTGTTTTTT.

The genes are TRBV2 and TRBJ2-2; TRBD2 matches at 8 bases. Germline CDR1 SNHLY, CDR2 FYNNEI. This CDR3 region has 16 residues. With 2 bases clipped from V and 3 bases from J, the junction kept 5 bases outside the gene matches. The CDR3 protein is CASSEYTSGYTGELFF. The CDR3 DNA reads TGTGCCAGCAGTGAATATACTAGCGGATACACCGGGGAGCTGTTTTTT.

The V call is TRBV1, the J call TRBJ2-1; TRBD1 was called by the table and not checked on the DNA. TRBV1 is listed as a pseudogene. The CDR3 has 11 residues. The DNA of the CDR3 is TGCACCAGCGATGGGGCGCATGAGCAGTTCTTC. It codes for CTSDGAHEQFF.